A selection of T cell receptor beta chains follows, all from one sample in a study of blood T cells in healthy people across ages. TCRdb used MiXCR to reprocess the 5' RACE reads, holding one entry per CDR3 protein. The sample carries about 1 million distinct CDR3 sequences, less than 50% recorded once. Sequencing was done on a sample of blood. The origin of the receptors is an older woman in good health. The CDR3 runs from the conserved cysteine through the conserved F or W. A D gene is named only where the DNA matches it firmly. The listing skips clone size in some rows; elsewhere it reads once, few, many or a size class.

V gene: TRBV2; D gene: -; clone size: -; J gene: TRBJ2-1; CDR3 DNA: TGCGCCAGCAGAGCAAGTCCCCACCGCGATGAGCAGTTCTTC; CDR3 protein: CASRASPHRDEQFF
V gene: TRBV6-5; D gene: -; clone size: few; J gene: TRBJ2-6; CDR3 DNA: TGTGCCAGCAGGGAACAGGCTGGGGCCAACGTCCTGACTTTC; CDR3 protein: CASREQAGANVLTF
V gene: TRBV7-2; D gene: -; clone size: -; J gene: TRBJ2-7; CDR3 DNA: TGTGCCAGCAGCCTATGGAGAGACCCCTACGAGCAGTACTTC; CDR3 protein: CASSLWRDPYEQYF
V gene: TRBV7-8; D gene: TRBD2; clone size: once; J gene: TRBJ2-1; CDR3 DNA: TGTGCCAGCAGCCCCAGACGGGCTAGCGGGGTACACAATGAGCAGTTCTTC; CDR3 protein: CASSPRRASGVHNEQFF
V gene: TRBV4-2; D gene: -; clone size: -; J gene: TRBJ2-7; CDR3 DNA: TGTGCCAGCAGCCAAGGGGCAATAAAGGGTTACGAGCAGTACTTC; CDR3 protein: CASSQGAIKGYEQYF
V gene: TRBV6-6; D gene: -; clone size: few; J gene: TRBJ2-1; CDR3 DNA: TGTGCCAGCAGTGCACCGGGACTGGGCTACAATGAGCAGTTCTTC; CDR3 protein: CASSAPGLGYNEQFF
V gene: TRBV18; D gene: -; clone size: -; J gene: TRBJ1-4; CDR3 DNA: TGTGCCAGCTCAACCCAGGGTCCGACCACAGAAAAACTGTTTTTT; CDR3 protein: CASSTQGPTTEKLFF
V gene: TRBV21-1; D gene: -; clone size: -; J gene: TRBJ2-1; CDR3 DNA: TGTGCCAGCAGCCCAGCGGAGATATCCTACAATGAGCAGTTCTTC; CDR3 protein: CASSPAEISYNEQFF
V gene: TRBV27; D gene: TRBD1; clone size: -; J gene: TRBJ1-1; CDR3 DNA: TGTGCCAGCAGTCCGATCACACAGGGGGCCCTTGAAGCTTTCTTT; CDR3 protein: CASSPITQGALEAFF
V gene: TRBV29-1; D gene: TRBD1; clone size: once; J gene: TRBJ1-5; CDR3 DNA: TGCAGCGTTGCCGGGACAGGGGACTATCAGCCCCAGCATTTT; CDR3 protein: CSVAGTGDYQPQHF
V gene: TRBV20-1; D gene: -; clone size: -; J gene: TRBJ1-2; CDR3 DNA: TGCAGTGCTACAGACTCCATTGGGGGCCCTATTATCTATGGCTACACCTTC; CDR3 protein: CSATDSIGGPIIYGYTF
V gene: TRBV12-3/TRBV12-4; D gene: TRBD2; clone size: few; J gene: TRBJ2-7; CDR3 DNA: TGTGCCAGCAGTTTAGCGAGTATCGGGGGGAGCGCGGTACGCGAGCAGTACTTC; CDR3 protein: CASSLASIGGSAVREQYF
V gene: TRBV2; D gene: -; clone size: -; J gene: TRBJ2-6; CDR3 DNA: TGTGCCAGCCGGAGGGGACACAGAAGTGTTGGGGCCAACGTCCTGACTTTC; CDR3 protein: CASRRGHRSVGANVLTF
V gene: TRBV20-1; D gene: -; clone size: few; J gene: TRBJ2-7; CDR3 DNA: TGCAGTGCTATGGCCCCAGGGAACTACGAGCAGTACTTC; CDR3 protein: CSAMAPGNYEQYF
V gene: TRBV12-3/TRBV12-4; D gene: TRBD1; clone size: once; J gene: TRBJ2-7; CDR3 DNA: TGTGCCAGCAGTACAGGGGGTGCTAGGAACGAGCAGTACTTC; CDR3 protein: CASSTGGARNEQYF
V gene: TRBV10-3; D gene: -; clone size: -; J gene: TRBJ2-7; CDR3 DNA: TGTGCCATCGGAAAGGGGGGAGACTACGAGCAGTACTTC; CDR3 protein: CAIGKGGDYEQYF
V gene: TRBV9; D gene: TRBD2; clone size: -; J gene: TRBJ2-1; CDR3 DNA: TGTGCCAGCAACCAACACGGGACTAGTTCCATTGAGCAGTTCTTC; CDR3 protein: CASNQHGTSSIEQFF
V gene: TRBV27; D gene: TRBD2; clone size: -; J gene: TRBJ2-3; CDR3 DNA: TGTGCCAGCAGTTTAGTTAAGGGGACTAGCAACACAGATACGCAGTATTTT; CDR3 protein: CASSLVKGTSNTDTQYF
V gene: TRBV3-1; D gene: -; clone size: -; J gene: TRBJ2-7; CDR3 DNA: TGTGCCAGCAGCCAAGGGTCCGGACACACCTACGAGCAGTACTTC; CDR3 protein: CASSQGSGHTYEQYF
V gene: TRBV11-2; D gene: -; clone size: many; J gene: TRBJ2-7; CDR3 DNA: TGTGCCAGCAGTCCGTCTCGAGAGCAGTACTTC; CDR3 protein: CASSPSREQYF
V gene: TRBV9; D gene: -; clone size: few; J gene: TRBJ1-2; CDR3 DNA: TGTGCCAGCAGCGTAGAAAGTACAGGACTCGGCTATGGCTACACCTTC; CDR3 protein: CASSVESTGLGYGYTF
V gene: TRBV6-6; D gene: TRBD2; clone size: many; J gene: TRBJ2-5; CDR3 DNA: TGTGCCAGCAGGGGCCTAGCGGCTCGGGAGACCCAGTACTTC; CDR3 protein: CASRGLAARETQYF
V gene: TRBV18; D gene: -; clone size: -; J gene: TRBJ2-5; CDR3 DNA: TGTGCCAGCTCACCAGTACGAGGGGGAGAGACCCAGTACTTC; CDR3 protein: CASSPVRGGETQYF
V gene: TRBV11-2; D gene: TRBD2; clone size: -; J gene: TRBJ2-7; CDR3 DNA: TGTGCCAGCAGCTTCCCTAGCGGGAGGACCTACGAGCAGTACTTC; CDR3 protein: CASSFPSGRTYEQYF
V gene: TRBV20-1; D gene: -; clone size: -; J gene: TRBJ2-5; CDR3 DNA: TGCAGTGCTAGAGATTTCAGGACACCACAAGAGACCCAGTACTTC; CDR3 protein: CSARDFRTPQETQYF
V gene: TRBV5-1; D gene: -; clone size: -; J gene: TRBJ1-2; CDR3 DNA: TGCGCCAGCGCGGGTGTGACCGGTGAAGCCGGCTACACCTTC; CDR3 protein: CASAGVTGEAGYTF
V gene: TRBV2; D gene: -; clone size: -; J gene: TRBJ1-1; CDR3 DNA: TGTGCCAGCAGTGTCGAGGGGGGCAACACTGAAGCTTTCTTT; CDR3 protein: CASSVEGGNTEAFF
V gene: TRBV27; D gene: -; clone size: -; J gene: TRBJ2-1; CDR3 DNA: TGTGCCAGCAGTTTATATCGGCAGGCAACCTACAATGAGCAGTTCTTC; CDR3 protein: CASSLYRQATYNEQFF
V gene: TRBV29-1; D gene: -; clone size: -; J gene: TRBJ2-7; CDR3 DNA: TGCAGCGCCCCAGTGGACAGTTACTCCTACGAGCAGTACTTC; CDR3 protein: CSAPVDSYSYEQYF
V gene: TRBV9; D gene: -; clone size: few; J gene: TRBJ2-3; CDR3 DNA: TGTGCCAGCAGCCGAGGGCTAGCAGTCACAGATACGCAGTATTTT; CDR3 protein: CASSRGLAVTDTQYF
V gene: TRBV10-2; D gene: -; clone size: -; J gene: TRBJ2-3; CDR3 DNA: TGCGCCAGCAACAACAACTTCGGTACAGATACGCAGTATTTT; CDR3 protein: CASNNNFGTDTQYF
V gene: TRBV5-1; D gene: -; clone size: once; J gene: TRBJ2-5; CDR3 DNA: TGCGCCAGCAGCGCCCAGGGGGGGGAAGAGACCCAGTACTTC; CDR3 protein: CASSAQGGEETQYF
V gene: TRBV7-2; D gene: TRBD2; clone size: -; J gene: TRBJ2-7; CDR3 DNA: TGTGCCAGCAGCTTAGGAGCGGGGGGGAGCTCCTACGAGCAGTACTTC; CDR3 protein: CASSLGAGGSSYEQYF
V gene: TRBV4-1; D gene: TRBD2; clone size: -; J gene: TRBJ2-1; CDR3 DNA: TGCGCCAGCAGCCAAGATGGTGGCGGGAGTTCTGGGGAGCAGTTCTTC; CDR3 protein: CASSQDGGGSSGEQFF
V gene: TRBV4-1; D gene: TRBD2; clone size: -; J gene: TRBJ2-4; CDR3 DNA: TGCGCCAGCACCTCCACGAGGACTAGATTCAATGAGCAGTACTTC; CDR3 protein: CASTSTRTRFNEQYF
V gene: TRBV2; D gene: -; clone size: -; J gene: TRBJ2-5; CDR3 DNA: TGTGCCAGCACCATAGGGGGGGGACGTCAAGAGACCCAGTACTTC; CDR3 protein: CASTIGGGRQETQYF
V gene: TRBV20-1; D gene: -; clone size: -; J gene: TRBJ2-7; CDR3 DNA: TGCAGTGCTAGAGATCGGGATACGAGCTCCTACGAGCAGTACTTC; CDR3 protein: CSARDRDTSSYEQYF
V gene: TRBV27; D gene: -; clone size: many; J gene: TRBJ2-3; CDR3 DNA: TGTGCCAGCAGTTTATCGGTTAGCACAGATACGCAGTATTTT; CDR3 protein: CASSLSVSTDTQYF
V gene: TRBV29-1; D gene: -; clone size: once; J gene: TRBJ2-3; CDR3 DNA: TGCAGCGTTGATTCCCAGGGGGGCACAGATATGCAGTATTTT; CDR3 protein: CSVDSQGGTDMQYF
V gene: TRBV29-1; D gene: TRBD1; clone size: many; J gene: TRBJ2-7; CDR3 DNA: TGCAGCGTTGCACAGACAGGGGCTTACGAGCAGTACTTC; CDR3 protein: CSVAQTGAYEQYF
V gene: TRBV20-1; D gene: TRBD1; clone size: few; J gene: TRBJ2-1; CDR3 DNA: TGCAGTGCTAGAGTTGGACAGGGGAGCTATGAGCAGTTCTTC; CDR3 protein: CSARVGQGSYEQFF
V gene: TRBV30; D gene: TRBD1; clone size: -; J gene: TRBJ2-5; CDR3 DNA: TGTGCCTGGAGTGCCCAAAGAGGACAGGGGGAGACCCAGTACTTC; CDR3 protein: CAWSAQRGQGETQYF
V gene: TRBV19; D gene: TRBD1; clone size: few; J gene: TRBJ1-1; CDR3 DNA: TGTGCCAGTAGCCAAATAGGACAGGGGAGCACTGAAGCTTTCTTT; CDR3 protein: CASSQIGQGSTEAFF
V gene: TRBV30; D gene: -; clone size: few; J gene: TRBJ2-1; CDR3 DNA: TGTGCCTGGAGTGGACTGCGAACCTCCTACAATGAGCAGTTCTTC; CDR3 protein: CAWSGLRTSYNEQFF
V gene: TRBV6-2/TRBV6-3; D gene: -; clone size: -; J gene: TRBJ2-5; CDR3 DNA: TGTGCCAGCAGAGCCGGGACGGTAGAGACCCAGTACTTC; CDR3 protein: CASRAGTVETQYF
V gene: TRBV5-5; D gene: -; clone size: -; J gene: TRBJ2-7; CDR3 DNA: TGTGCCAGCAGCTCCTCCCAGGGCGTCTACGAGCAGTACTTC; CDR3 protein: CASSSSQGVYEQYF